These 5 T cell receptor beta chains came from one sample sequenced in a study of molecular identifiers for immune sequencing clone quantification. TCRdb used MiXCR to reprocess the PCR reads, holding one entry per CDR3 protein. The sample contains 50,000 to 70,000 distinct CDR3 sequences, less than 20% of which appear only once. The sequenced sample consisted of naive CD8+ T cells from blood, with Jurkat cell RNA spiked in. Specified subset: FACS-sorted CD8+CD4-CCR7+CD45RA+ naive T cells. Source of these receptors: a human donor in good health. Some libraries in this study had Jurkat cell RNA spiked in.

This clonotype was picked up many times. The chain uses TRBV6-2 or TRBV6-3 and TRBJ2-7, with D maybe TRBD2 (5 bases). Germline assignment: CDR1 MNHEY and CDR2 SVGEGT. The CDR3 loop spans 11 amino acids. Trimming shortened V by 7 bases and J by 5 bases, and 9 bases separated the two germline ends. The CDR3 DNA reads TGTGCCAGCAACTACGGGAACGAGCAGTACTTC. This sequence encodes CASNYGNEQYF.

This clonotype was detected many times. V is TRBV7-8 and J is TRBJ2-7, with TRBD2 identical over 13 bases. CDR3 length equals 16 residues. V gave up 4 bases and J gave up 4 bases; unmatched junction bases: 7. Germline CDR1 reads SGHVS; CDR2 reads FQNEAQ. The CDR3 DNA reads as TGTGCCAGCAGCTCAGGACTAGCGGGGGCCCCGTACGAGCAGTACTTC. Translating gives CASSSGLAGAPYEQYF.

The rearrangement joins TRBV27 to TRBJ2-7; TRBD2 aligns across 7 bases. V shed 1 base, J shed 2 bases, and the junction held 5 bases outside the gene matches. Germline V gives CDR1 MNHEY, CDR2 SMNVEV (reference sequence). This CDR3 spans 15 amino acids. The CDR3 loop is CASSLWASGTYEQYF. The CDR3 DNA sequence: TGTGCCAGCAGTTTATGGGCTAGCGGTACCTACGAGCAGTACTTC.

This clonotype has a count of ten or more. The chain links TRBV20-1 to TRBJ2-7; D remains ambiguous. Trimming removed 0 bases from V and 0 bases from J, with 3 bases in between. The length of the CDR3 is 12 residues. Germline CDR1 DFQATT, CDR2 SNEGSKA (reference sequence). The CDR3: CSARDNSYEQYF. The CDR3 region has the DNA TGCAGTGCTAGAGATAACTCCTACGAGCAGTACTTC.

This clonotype showed up many times. This rearrangement joins TRBV27 to TRBJ2-7, with unresolved D. CDR1 and CDR2 (germline): MNHEY, SMNVEV (reference sequence). Trimming removed 8 bases from V and 0 bases from J, with 11 bases in between. The CDR3 runs 13 residues. CDR3 sequence reads: CASRLTVSYEQYF. CDR3 sequence (DNA): TGTGCCAGCCGACTTACCGTCTCCTACGAGCAGTACTTC.